The 30 T cell receptor beta chains reported below all come from one sample, sequenced in a study of blood T cell repertoires in COVID-19. Assay: immunoSEQ multiplex PCR; the TCRdb copy retains only in-frame clones and omits some. The sample holds approximately 110,000 clones, roughly 80% seen once. Sequencing was performed on peripheral blood. The receptors stem from a man between 65 and 85 years old with acute or convalescent COVID-19.

V gene TRBV19 combines with J gene TRBJ1-2; D is uncertain. V was shortened by 2 bases and J by 4 bases, with 14 bases between the two germline ends. Germline V gene data show CDR1 as LNHDA and CDR2 as SQIVND (reference sequence). CDR3 size: 15 residues. The CDR3 loop is CASSIFNSFSYGYTF. CDR3 in DNA: TGTGCCAGTAGTATATTTAACTCGTTTAGCTATGGCTACACCTTC.

This chain joins TRBV9 and TRBJ1-3; 7 nucleotides line up with TRBD1. J gave up 8 bases and V 3 bases, and 8 bases lay outside the gene matches. The germline CDR1 and CDR2 sequences are SGDLS and YYNGEE. CDR3 size: 14 residues. The DNA of the CDR3 is TGTGCCAGCAGCGGTCACAGGGGAGGAGACACCATATATTTT. Its protein is CASSGHRGGDTIYF.

The chain uses TRBV5-6 and TRBJ1-4; D ambiguous. Deletions cut 0 bases from V and 0 bases from J, with 9 bases between. Germline-derived CDR1 and CDR2 are SGHDT and YYEEEE. The CDR3 has 16 residues. The CDR3 loop is CASSLGGLATNEKLFF. CDR3 in DNA: TGTGCCAGCAGCTTGGGAGGATTGGCAACTAATGAAAAACTGTTTTTT.

V is TRBV6-5 and J is TRBJ2-1; 12 bases map to TRBD2. The germline V gene has CDR1 MNHEY and CDR2 SVGAGI. CDR3 length equals 15 residues. V shed 4 bases and J 9 bases; nucleotides not matched to a gene: 7. CDR3 region: CASSSKSSGRGEQFF. CDR3 bases: TGTGCCAGCAGTTCGAAATCTAGCGGGAGGGGTGAGCAGTTCTTC.

Only a few counts were recorded for this clone. V usage is TRBV7-6 and J usage is TRBJ1-3, with a weak D call TRBD1 (5 bases). CDR3 length: 16 amino acids. Trimming took 4 bases from V and 1 from J, leaving 14 bases between them. Germline V gene sequence: CDR1 SGHVS, CDR2 FNYEAQ. The CDR3 reads CASSSSPGISGNTIYF. The CDR3 nucleotides read TGTGCCAGCAGCTCCTCGCCAGGGATTTCTGGAAACACCATATATTTT. Variable domain in full (rest from reference TRBV7-6 and TRBJ1-3): GAGVSQSPRYKVTKRGQDVALRCDPISGHVSLYWYRQALGQGPEFLTYFNYEAQQDKSGLPNDRFSAERPEGSISTLTIQRTEQRDSAMYRCASSSSPGISGNTIYFGEGSWLTVV.

The chain carries TRBV10-3 and TRBJ2-5; D unclear. The V gene's germline CDR1 is ENHRY and CDR2 SYGVKD. V lost 3 bases to trimming and J lost 2 bases, with 10 bases between them. The CDR3 totals 14 residues. CDR3 nucleotides: TGTGCCATCAGTGACCCCGTTAAACAAGAGACCCAGTACTTC. This codes for CAISDPVKQETQYF.

The chain has TRBV5-6 and TRBJ2-3, with TRBD1 identical over 7 bases. Germline V lookup: CDR1 SGHDT, CDR2 YYEEEE. J lost 2 bases, V lost 0 bases, and 6 bases had no gene match. This CDR3 is built from 16 residues. The CDR3 sequence: CASSLARDRLTDTQYF. CDR3 nucleotide sequence: TGTGCCAGCAGCTTGGCCCGGGACAGACTCACAGATACGCAGTATTTT.

The rearrangement uses TRBV10-1 and TRBJ1-6, with TRBD1 identical over 10 bases. This CDR3 region has 18 residues. Germline CDR1 reads WNHNN; CDR2 reads SYGVQD (reference sequence). V was pared by 9 bases and J by 0 bases, with 11 bases of the junction left unmatched. The CDR3 region is CARYTPGTGASYNSPLHF. The CDR3 region has the DNA TGCGCCAGGTACACTCCCGGGACAGGGGCCTCCTATAATTCACCCCTCCACTTT.

The rearrangement joins TRBV30 to TRBJ1-6; 9 bases map to TRBD1. The V gene end was trimmed by 4 bases and the J gene end by 11 bases; junction bases not matched to a gene: 3. CDR1 and CDR2 (germline): GTSNPN, SVGIG (reference sequence). The CDR3 spans 12 residues. CDR3 protein: CAWTGTGPPLHF. CDR3 sequence (DNA): TGTGCCTGGACCGGGACAGGGCCACCCCTCCACTTT. Combining the CDR3 with reference TRBV30 and TRBJ1-6 gives the whole variable domain SQTIHQWPATLVQPVGSPLSLECTVEGTSNPNLYWYRQAAGRGLQLLFYSVGIGQISSEVPQNLSASRPQDRQFILSSKKLLLSDSGFYLCAWTGTGPPLHFGNGTRLTVT.

The CDR3 DNA reads as TGTGCCAGCAGTTCGTTTCTAGCGGCCTCCTACAATGAGCAGTTCTTC. This encodes CASSSFLAASYNEQFF. V is TRBV28 and J is TRBJ2-1, with 7 bases matching TRBD2. This CDR3 comprises 16 residues. In germline, CDR1 is MDHEN, CDR2 SYDVKM. V was clipped by 4 bases and J by 0 bases; unmatched bases: 6.

This clone occurred a few times. V and J are TRBV3-1 (or the pseudogene TRBV3-2) and TRBJ2-5; 8 bases map to TRBD2. The V gene's germline CDR1 is LGHDT and CDR2 YNNKEL (reference sequence). The CDR3 covers 15 residues. The J segment lost 3 bases and the V segment lost 1 base, leaving 4 bases of the junction unmatched. CDR3 nucleotides: TGTGCCAGCAGCCAAGCATGGACTAGCAAAGAGACCCAGTACTTC. Amino acid sequence: CASSQAWTSKETQYF.

The chain has TRBV10-2 and TRBJ1-5; D is possibly TRBD1 (5 bases). The ends were cut back, 0 bases at V and 7 bases at J, with 10 bases in the middle. CDR1 is WSHSY and CDR2 is SAAADI in the germline V gene. CDR3 length: 14 residues. The CDR3 region has the DNA TGCGCCAGCAGTGAGTCCCCAGGGAACCAGCCCCAGCATTTT. Its protein is CASSESPGNQPQHF.

The genes are TRBV3-1 (or the pseudogene TRBV3-2) and TRBJ1-1, with TRBD1 matching 9 bases. The J segment lost 1 base and the V segment lost 0 bases, leaving 3 bases of the junction unmatched. CDR1 and CDR2 from the germline V gene are LGHDT and YNNKEL (reference sequence). The CDR3 is made up of 16 amino acids. The DNA of the CDR3 is TGTGCCAGCAGCCAAGACCTGACAGGGGGGAACACTGAAGCTTTCTTT. Amino acids: CASSQDLTGGNTEAFF.

The rearrangement uses TRBV7-9 and TRBJ2-7; the D gene is possibly TRBD2 (5 bases). There are 15 residues in the CDR3. The germline V gene has CDR1 SEHNR and CDR2 FQNEAQ (reference sequence). V was clipped by 1 base and J by 2 bases, with 12 bases between them. CDR3 DNA: TGTGCCAGCAGCTTAGGTGCGGGCGGACCCTACGAGCAGTACTTC. It is translated as CASSLGAGGPYEQYF.

The V gene is TRBV28, the J gene TRBJ1-6, with a weak D call TRBD1 (6 bases). V lost 6 bases and J lost 14, with 20 bases in between. The CDR3 runs to 14 residues. CDR1 and CDR2 from the germline V gene are MDHEN and SYDVKM. The CDR3 region has the DNA TGTGCCAGCAGCTCGGCAGGGGCCATGGGGGCCCTCCACTTT. Encoded protein: CASSSAGAMGALHF.

This chain joins TRBV6-6 and TRBJ2-2, with 7 positions matching TRBD1. This CDR3 spans 17 amino acids. Unmatched junction bases numbered 9, after V lost 5 bases and J lost 0 bases. CDR1 and CDR2 from the germline V gene are MNHNY and SVGAGI (reference sequence). The CDR3 DNA is TGTGCCAGCAGTCGATACCCGGGACAGTCGAACACCGGGGAGCTGTTTTTT. It translates to CASSRYPGQSNTGELFF.

This chain uses TRBV7-3 with TRBJ2-7; possible D gene TRBD1, 5 bases. The germline V and J ends were trimmed by 1 base and 6 bases, with 13 bases remaining between them. Germline CDR1 reads SGHTA; CDR2 reads FQGTGA. There are 14 residues in the CDR3. The CDR3 here is CASSLSQGEGEQYF. The CDR3 DNA reads TGTGCCAGCAGCTTAAGTCAGGGTGAAGGCGAGCAGTACTTC.

The count of this clone is one. The chain is built from TRBV3-1 (or the pseudogene TRBV3-2) and TRBJ1-6; 7 positions match TRBD1. CDR1 LGHDT and CDR2 YNNKEL come from the germline V gene (reference sequence). The CDR3 runs 15 residues. Losses at the gene ends were 5 bases for V and 5 bases for J; bases not matched to a gene: 6. CDR3 in amino acids: CASSFTTGNNSPLHF. CDR3 coding DNA: TGTGCCAGCAGCTTTACGACAGGGAATAATTCACCCCTCCACTTT.

The chain is built from TRBV5-1 and TRBJ1-2; D is uncertain. Deletions cut 1 base from V and 1 base from J, with 8 bases between. Per the germline V gene, CDR1 is SGHRS and CDR2 is YFSETQ. This CDR3 spans 14 amino acids. The CDR3 spells CASSLFPGNYGYTF. The CDR3 DNA reads TGCGCCAGCAGCTTGTTCCCGGGTAACTATGGCTACACCTTC. Filled out from reference TRBV5-1 and TRBJ1-2, the complete variable domain reads KAGVTQTPRYLIKTRGQQVTLSCSPISGHRSVSWYQQTPGQGLQFLFEYFSETQRNKGNFPGRFSGRQFSNSRSEMNVSTLELGDSALYLCASSLFPGNYGYTFGSGTRLTVV.

The chain is built from TRBV5-4 and TRBJ2-7; D is undetermined. The CDR3 extends over 15 amino acids. Trimming took 2 bases from V and 3 from J, leaving 15 bases between them. Germline values: CDR1 SGHNT, CDR2 YYREEE (reference sequence). CDR3 nucleotide sequence: TGTGCCAGCAGCTTTCGGATGGGTGCGGACTACGAGCAGTACTTC. This sequence encodes CASSFRMGADYEQYF.

CDR3 in DNA: TGTGCCAGCAGCTTACTTCGACAGGCCAATGAGCAGTTCTTC. This codes for CASSLLRQANEQFF. The chain has TRBV7-9 and TRBJ2-1, with D tentatively TRBD1 (6 bases). V was trimmed by 2 bases and J by 6 bases, leaving 11 bases between them. CDR1 and CDR2 from the germline V gene are SEHNR and FQNEAQ (reference sequence). The CDR3 covers 14 residues.

The V and J genes are TRBV11-2 and TRBJ2-3; 10 nucleotides agree with TRBD2. CDR3 length: 14 amino acids. V gave up 5 bases and J gave up 6 bases; unmatched junction bases: 5. Germline CDR1 SGHAT, CDR2 FQNNGV. This CDR3 is CASSPGTSADTQYF. In nucleotides, the CDR3 is TGTGCCAGCAGCCCCGGGACTAGCGCGGATACGCAGTATTTT.

V and J are TRBV7-9 and TRBJ2-7, with D tentatively TRBD1 (6 bases). The CDR3 extends over 14 amino acids. Germline V gene sequence: CDR1 SEHNR, CDR2 FQNEAQ (reference sequence). The V end was cut by 0 bases, the J end by 6 bases, with 12 bases between. The CDR3: CASSLAGGEAEQYF. The DNA of the CDR3 is TGTGCCAGCAGCTTAGCAGGGGGAGAGGCCGAGCAGTACTTC. Drawing the rest from reference TRBV7-9 and TRBJ2-7, the complete variable domain is DTGVSQNPRHKITKRGQNVTFRCDPISEHNRLYWYRQTLGQGPEFLTYFQNEAQLEKSRLLSDRFSAERPKGSFSTLEIQRTEQGDSAMYLCASSLAGGEAEQYFGPGTRLTVT.

CDR3 sequence reads: CASSYLAGNEQYF. The DNA of the CDR3 is TGTGCCAGCAGTTATTTGGCGGGGAACGAGCAGTACTTC. The chain recombines TRBV6-6 with TRBJ2-7; D possibly corresponds to TRBD2 (6 bases). Germline V gene data show CDR1 as MNHNY and CDR2 as SVGAGI (reference sequence). The CDR3 is made up of 13 amino acids. The ends were cut back, 3 bases at V and 5 bases at J, with 11 bases in the middle.

This clone turned up a few times. The J gene is TRBJ1-2, the V gene TRBV10-3, with D possibly TRBD1 on 6 matching bases. V lost 8 bases, J lost 4 bases, and 17 bases lay in between. Germline V gene sequence: CDR1 ENHRY, CDR2 SYGVKD. The CDR3 runs to 14 residues. As DNA, the CDR3 is TGTGCCATCGGGGGCGGGAGTGAGCTCTATGGCTACACCTTC. Translation gives CAIGGGSELYGYTF.

V is TRBV5-1 and J is TRBJ1-4; D remains unclear. This CDR3 is 16 amino acids long. The germline V gene encodes CDR1 SGHRS and CDR2 YFSETQ. Trimming took off 0 bases at V and 6 bases at J, with 15 bases between the two ends. CDR3 sequence: CASSLAAALVDEKLFF. The CDR3 DNA follows: TGCGCCAGCAGCTTGGCGGCGGCTCTAGTTGATGAAAAACTGTTTTTT.

The chain recombines TRBV11-3 with TRBJ2-1; 7 positions match TRBD1. Trimming at V came to 4 bases and at J to 2 bases, leaving 8 bases not matched to a gene. Germline V gene data show CDR1 as SGHNT and CDR2 as YENEEA. The CDR3 is 16 residues long. This CDR3 is CASSYHAGGPYNEQFF. Here the CDR3 DNA reads TGTGCCAGCAGCTATCATGCAGGGGGACCCTACAATGAGCAGTTCTTC.

A note on this clone: One end of the junction varies from germline; a read error may be responsible. The chain is built from TRBV7-7 and TRBJ2-1; 10 bases map to TRBD1. This CDR3 contains 15 residues. The germline V gene has CDR1 SSHAT and CDR2 FNYEAQ (reference sequence). The CDR3 nucleotides read TGTGCTAGCAGCCCACGACAGGGGGCTTACAATGAGCAGTTCTTC. Encoded protein: CASSPRQGAYNEQFF.

The V gene is TRBV7-9, the J gene TRBJ1-2; no clear D. There are 16 residues in the CDR3. From germline, CDR1 is SEHNR and CDR2 FQNEAQ (reference sequence). V was trimmed by 3 bases and J by 6 bases, leaving 20 bases between them. The CDR3 nucleotides read TGTGCCAGCAGCTTCGATCAGCGGCCAGGACCGAATGGCTACACCTTC. Protein: CASSFDQRPGPNGYTF.

V is TRBV19 and J is TRBJ1-2, with 7 bases matching TRBD1. Germline V lookup: CDR1 LNHDA, CDR2 SQIVND (reference sequence). After removal of 5 bases from V and 2 bases from J, the junction contained 5 bases not matched to a gene. The CDR3 covers 14 residues. CDR3 nucleotide sequence: TGTGCCAGTAGTCAAACGACAGGGAACTATGGCTACACCTTC. Its protein is CASSQTTGNYGYTF. Using reference TRBV19 and TRBJ1-2 for the parts outside the CDR3, the full variable domain is DGGITQSPKYLFRKEGQNVTLSCEQNLNHDAMYWYRQDPGQGLRLIYYSQIVNDFQKGDIAEGYSVSREKKESFPLTVTSAQKNPTAFYLCASSQTTGNYGYTFGSGTRLTVV.